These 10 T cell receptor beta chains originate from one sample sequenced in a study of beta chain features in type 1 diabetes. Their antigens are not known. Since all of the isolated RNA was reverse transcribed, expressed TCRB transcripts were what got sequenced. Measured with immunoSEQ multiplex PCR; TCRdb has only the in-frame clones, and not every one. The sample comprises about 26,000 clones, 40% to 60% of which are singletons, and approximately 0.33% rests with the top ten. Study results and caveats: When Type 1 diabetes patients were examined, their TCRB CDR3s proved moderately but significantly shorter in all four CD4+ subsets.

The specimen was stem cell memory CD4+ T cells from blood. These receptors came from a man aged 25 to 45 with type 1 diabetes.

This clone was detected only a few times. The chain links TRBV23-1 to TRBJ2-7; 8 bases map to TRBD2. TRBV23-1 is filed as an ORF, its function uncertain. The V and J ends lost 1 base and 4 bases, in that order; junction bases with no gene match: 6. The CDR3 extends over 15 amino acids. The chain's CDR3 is CASSQFTGGPYEQYF. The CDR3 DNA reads TGCGCCAGCAGTCAATTCACGGGAGGGCCGTACGAGCAGTACTTC.

As DNA, the CDR3 is TGTGCCAGCAGACAGGGGATAACCGGGGAGCTGTTTTTT. It yields the protein CASRQGITGELFF. The chain recombines TRBV2 with TRBJ2-2; 7 nucleotides align to TRBD1. The CDR3 totals 13 residues. V was clipped by 6 bases and J by 5 bases; unmatched bases: 3. Germline CDR1 reads SNHLY; CDR2 reads FYNNEI. Together with reference TRBV2 and TRBJ2-2, the CDR3 gives the full variable domain: EPEVTQTPSHQVTQMGQEVILRCVPISNHLYFYWYRQILGQKVEFLVSFYNNEISEKSEIFDDQFSVERPDGSNFTLKIRSTKLEDSAMYFCASRQGITGELFFGEGSRLTVL.

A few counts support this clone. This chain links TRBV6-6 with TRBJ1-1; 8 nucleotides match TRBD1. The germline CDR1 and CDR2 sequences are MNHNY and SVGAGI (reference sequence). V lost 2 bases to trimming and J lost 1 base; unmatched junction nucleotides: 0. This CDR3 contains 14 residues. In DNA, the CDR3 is TGTGCCAGCAGTTACGGACAGGGGAACACTGAAGCTTTCTTT. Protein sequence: CASSYGQGNTEAFF.

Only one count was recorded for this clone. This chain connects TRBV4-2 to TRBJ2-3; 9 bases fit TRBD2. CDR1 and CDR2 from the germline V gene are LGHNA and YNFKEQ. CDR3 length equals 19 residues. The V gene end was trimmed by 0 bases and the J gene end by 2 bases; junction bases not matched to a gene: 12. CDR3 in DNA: TGTGCCAGCAGCCAAGAGGGGACCGCGGCGGGAGGGCCCACAGATACGCAGTATTTT. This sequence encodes CASSQEGTAAGGPTDTQYF.

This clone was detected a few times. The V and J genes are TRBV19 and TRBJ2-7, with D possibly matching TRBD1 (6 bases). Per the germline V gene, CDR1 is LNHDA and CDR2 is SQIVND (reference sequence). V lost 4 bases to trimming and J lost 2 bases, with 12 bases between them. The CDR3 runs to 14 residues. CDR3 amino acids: CASSTWDTPYEQYF. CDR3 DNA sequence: TGTGCCAGTAGTACCTGGGACACCCCCTACGAGCAGTACTTC.

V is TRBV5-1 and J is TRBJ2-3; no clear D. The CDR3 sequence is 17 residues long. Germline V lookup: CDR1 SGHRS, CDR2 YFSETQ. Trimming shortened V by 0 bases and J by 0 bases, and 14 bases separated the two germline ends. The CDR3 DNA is TGCGCCAGCAGCTTGGCCTCTATCCGATCGAGCACAGATACGCAGTATTTT. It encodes CASSLASIRSSTDTQYF.

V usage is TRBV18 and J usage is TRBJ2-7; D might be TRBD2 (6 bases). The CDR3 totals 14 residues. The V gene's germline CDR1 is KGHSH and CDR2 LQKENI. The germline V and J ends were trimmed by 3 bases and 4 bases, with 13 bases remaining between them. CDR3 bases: TGTGCCAGCTCACCCAGGGACTCAGGGTACGAGCAGTACTTC. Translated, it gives CASSPRDSGYEQYF.

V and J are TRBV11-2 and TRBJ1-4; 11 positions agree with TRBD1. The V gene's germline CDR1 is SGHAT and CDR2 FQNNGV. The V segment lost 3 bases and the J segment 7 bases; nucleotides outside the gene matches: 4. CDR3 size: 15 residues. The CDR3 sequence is CASSLGQGGREKLFF. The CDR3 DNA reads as TGTGCCAGCAGCTTGGGACAGGGGGGCCGTGAAAAACTGTTTTTT.

In DNA, the CDR3 is TGTGCCACCAGCAGAGATTCGGGCGGGGGGCGCCGAACTGAAGCTTTCTTT. Amino acid sequence: CATSRDSGGGRRTEAFF. The chain employs TRBV15 and TRBJ1-1; TRBD1 might be the D (6 bases). CDR3 length equals 17 residues. Germline CDR1 and CDR2: LNHNV and YYDKDF (reference sequence). V lost 0 bases and J lost 5, with 19 bases in between.

The CDR3 region is CASSVPGGNTEAFF. In DNA, the CDR3 is TGTGCCAGCAGTGTGCCGGGAGGGAACACTGAAGCTTTCTTT. The chain carries TRBV6-1 and TRBJ1-1; no reliable D call. Deletions cut 4 bases from V and 1 base from J, with 10 bases between. The CDR3 is 14 amino acids. CDR1 is MNHNS and CDR2 is SASEGT in the germline V gene.